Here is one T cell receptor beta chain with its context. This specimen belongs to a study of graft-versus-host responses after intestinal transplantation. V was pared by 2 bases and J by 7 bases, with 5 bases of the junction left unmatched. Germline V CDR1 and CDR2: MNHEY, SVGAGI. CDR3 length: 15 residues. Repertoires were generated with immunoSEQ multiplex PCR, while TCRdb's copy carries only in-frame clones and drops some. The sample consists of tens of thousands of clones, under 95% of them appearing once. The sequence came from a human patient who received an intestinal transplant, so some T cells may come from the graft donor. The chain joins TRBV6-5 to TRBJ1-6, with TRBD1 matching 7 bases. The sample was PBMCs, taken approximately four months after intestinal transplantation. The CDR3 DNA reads TGTGCCAGCAGTTACCTCGGACAGGTGAATTCACCCCTCCACTTT. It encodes CASSYLGQVNSPLHF.